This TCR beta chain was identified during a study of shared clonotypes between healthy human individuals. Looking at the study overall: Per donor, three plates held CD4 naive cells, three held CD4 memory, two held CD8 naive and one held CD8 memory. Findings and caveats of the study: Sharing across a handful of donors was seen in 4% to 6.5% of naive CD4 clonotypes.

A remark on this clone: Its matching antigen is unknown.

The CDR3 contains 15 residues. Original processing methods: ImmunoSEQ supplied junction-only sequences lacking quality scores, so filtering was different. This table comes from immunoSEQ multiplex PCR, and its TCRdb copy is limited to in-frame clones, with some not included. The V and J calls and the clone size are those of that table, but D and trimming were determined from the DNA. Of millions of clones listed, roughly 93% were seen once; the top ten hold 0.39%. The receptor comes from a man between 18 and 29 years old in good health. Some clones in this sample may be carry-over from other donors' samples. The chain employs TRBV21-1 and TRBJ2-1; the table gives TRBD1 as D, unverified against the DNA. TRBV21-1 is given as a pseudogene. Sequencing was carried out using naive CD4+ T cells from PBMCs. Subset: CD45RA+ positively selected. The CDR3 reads CASSPAPGTYNEQFF. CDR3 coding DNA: TGTGCCAGCAGCCCCGCGCCAGGGACCTACAATGAGCAGTTCTTC.